This is a list of T cell receptor beta chains from one sample in a study of T cells in Graves' hyperthyroidism and ophthalmopathy. TCRdb used MiXCR to reprocess the multiplex PCR reads, holding one entry per CDR3 protein. The table lists approximately 25,000 distinct CDR3 sequences, roughly 46% of them singletons. Specimen: blood. The source is a woman aged 25 to 39 with Graves' hyperthyroidism. Both conserved end residues are part of each CDR3. Each record gives: D gene, clone size, V gene, J gene, CDR3 protein, CDR3 DNA. The D gene is left open where the match is weak. Size is omitted from some rows. Given values are once, few, many or a class for expanded clones.

d_gene: -
abundance: many
v_gene: TRBV5-6
j_gene: TRBJ1-2
CDR3aa: CASSPGVYGYTF
CDR3nt: TGTGCCAGCAGCCCAGGGGTCTATGGCTACACCTTC

d_gene: -
abundance: many
v_gene: TRBV9
j_gene: TRBJ1-5
CDR3aa: CASSVGKYGQPQHF
CDR3nt: TGTGCCAGCAGCGTAGGGAAATATGGGCAGCCCCAGCATTTT

d_gene: -
abundance: many
v_gene: TRBV27
j_gene: TRBJ1-1
CDR3aa: CASSPPGVNTEAFF
CDR3nt: TGTGCCAGCAGTCCCCCGGGGGTGAACACTGAAGCTTTCTTT

d_gene: TRBD1
abundance: medium-sized
v_gene: TRBV20-1
j_gene: TRBJ1-4
CDR3aa: CSAPGTGYEKLFF
CDR3nt: TGCAGTGCTCCCGGGACAGGGTACGAAAAACTGTTTTTT

d_gene: TRBD2
abundance: -
v_gene: TRBV7-9
j_gene: TRBJ2-1
CDR3aa: CASSFGTSGSNEQFF
CDR3nt: TGTGCCAGCAGCTTTGGGACTAGCGGGAGTAATGAGCAGTTCTTC

d_gene: -
abundance: -
v_gene: TRBV5-1
j_gene: TRBJ1-1
CDR3aa: CASSLIAEEACF
CDR3nt: TGCGCCAGCAGCTTGATTGCAGAAGAAGCTTGCTTT

d_gene: TRBD2
abundance: once
v_gene: TRBV5-1
j_gene: TRBJ2-3
CDR3aa: CASSATSGTWYF
CDR3nt: TGCGCCAGCAGCGCGACTAGCGGGACGTGGTATTTT

d_gene: -
abundance: -
v_gene: TRBV11-2
j_gene: TRBJ1-2
CDR3aa: CASSNLRGYTF
CDR3nt: TGTGCCAGCAGCAACTTGAGGGGCTACACCTTC

d_gene: TRBD1
abundance: -
v_gene: TRBV5-1
j_gene: TRBJ2-1
CDR3aa: CASSLGTGGSNEQFF
CDR3nt: TGCGCCAGCAGCTTGGGAACAGGGGGGAGCAATGAGCAGTTCTTC

d_gene: TRBD2
abundance: many
v_gene: TRBV6-5
j_gene: TRBJ2-1
CDR3aa: CASSPGTRRDNEQFF
CDR3nt: TGTGCCAGCAGTCCCGGGACTAGACGAGACAATGAGCAGTTCTTC

d_gene: -
abundance: -
v_gene: TRBV30
j_gene: TRBJ1-1
CDR3aa: CAEDPQVNTEAFF
CDR3nt: TGTGCCGAGGACCCGCAAGTGAACACTGAAGCTTTCTTT